This T cell receptor beta chain was captured by sequencing in a study of T cell responses to AZD1222 COVID-19 vaccine (dated by TCRdb to the early 2020s). Regarding the complete study: AZD1222 recipients whose second dose came at about 4 weeks and those whose second dose came at about 12 weeks were combined into one group, since spike-specific TCR depth and breadth did not differ between the two schedules. A total of more than 230 trial participants underwent TCR sequencing, of whom approximately 200 had received two doses of AZD1222 and 26 had received two doses of the MenACWY control vaccine. Trial participants were enrolled by age into 18-55, 56-69 and 70-plus year subgroups, with 148, 28 and 57 TCR-sequenced participants respectively.

The CDR3 regions of human TCRbeta chains were analyzed by immunosequencing. The source study handled its data this way. Repertoire TCRs were checked for matches against a reference library of SARS-CoV-2-specific TCRs that had been generated using the MIRA antigen-specificity platform. Breadth was defined as the fraction of unique TCRs that were SARS-CoV-2-associated. Depth was defined as the fraction of total T cells that were SARS-CoV-2-associated. Using the MIRA data, each spike-specific TCR was mapped to the spike region that the TCR reacts to and placed in a CD4 or CD8 class. Log10-transformed breadth and depth values were compared by one-way ANOVA with Sidak's multiple comparisons tests. TCRdb re-hosts the immuneACCESS table, in-frame sequences only. Its copies lack some clones; in the studies checked, an unresolved V gene accounts for under half of them, and the cause for the rest is not known. V and J calls and clone size come straight from that table; D and trimming were deduced from the DNA. The sample table records approximately 94,000 clones; around nine tenths of these occur just once. Of the sample, about 16% is held by the ten largest clones.

Paper-wide results and their limitations: The vaccine-associated CD4 TCRs covered the entire spike protein, and the dominant responses fell in regions 160-218 and 743-854. Only six AZD1222 recipients were SARS-CoV-2 seropositive at baseline, limiting conclusions about previously exposed vaccinees. Most participants were white British and females outnumbered males, and the authors suggested that clonal diversity may have been underestimated. The 56-69-year group was small, and its depth increase did not reach significance, likely because of low power. Because no samples from the day 14 peak response were available, repertoires could be characterized only after the peak T cell response. After two AZD1222 doses, spike-specific TCR breadth and depth were significantly higher than at day 0 and than in MenACWY recipients. Nearly half of unique spike-specific TCRs reportedly recognized epitopes outside regions mutated in the B.1.351 and B.1.1.7 variants.

Comments on this clone: Its antigen remains undetermined. No qualities accompany the bases; no much larger clone lies one base away.

CDR1 and CDR2 (SGHDT, YYEEEE) derive from the germline V gene. Including the terminal cysteine and phenylalanine, the CDR3 comprises 14 residues. The DNA shown is the 42-base CDR3, in frame from base 1. The trim is 2 bases for V and 1 base for J, with a gap of 9 bases between the germline ends. The sample's time point label, in plain terms: baseline before first vaccination. Vaccinee samples were obtained from the UK trials COV001 and COV002, which included a single-blind randomized controlled phase 2/3 trial of AZD1222 (ChAdOx1 nCoV-19) in healthy adults. Trial participant PBMC samples were collected at day 0 and day 28 after the second dose for TCRbeta chain sequencing.

The receptor comes from an adult in good health. This sequence uses TRBV5-6 and TRBJ1-1, with the D segment identity uncertain. The material was peripheral blood, obtained on day 0 of AZD1222 vaccination. The DNA sequence reads TGTGCCAGCAGCTTTGAGACGGGGAACACTGAAGCTTTCTTT. This sequence encodes CASSFETGNTEAFF.